The 2 T cell receptor beta chains listed next were all sequenced from one sample in a study of OX40 agonist ivuxolimab in advanced cancers. This table comes from immunoSEQ multiplex PCR, and its TCRdb copy is limited to in-frame clones, with some not included. In the table there are fewer than 30,000 clones, around 82% of which are singletons. The specimen was CD4+ or CD8+ T cells sorted from blood, collected in a trial of the OX40 agonist ivuxolimab. These receptors were taken from an adult with an advanced solid tumor such as melanoma, head and neck, liver or kidney cancer.

The J gene is TRBJ2-1, the V gene TRBV6-5; D is possibly TRBD1 or TRBD2 (5 bases each). Trimming stripped 4 bases from V and 1 base from J, with 8 bases between. The CDR3 runs 14 residues. CDR1 MNHEY and CDR2 SVGAGI come from the germline V gene. CDR3 amino acids: CASSFWGSYNEQFF. As DNA, the CDR3 is TGTGCCAGCAGTTTCTGGGGGTCCTACAATGAGCAGTTCTTC.

This chain connects TRBV4-3 to TRBJ2-7; TRBD2 matches at 11 bases. This CDR3 spans 15 amino acids. Looked up from germline, CDR1 is LGHNA and CDR2 is YSLEER. V lost 1 base to trimming and J lost 4 bases; unmatched junction nucleotides: 3. CDR3 sequence reads: CASSQGLAGSYEQYF. The CDR3 DNA is TGCGCCAGCAGCCAAGGACTAGCGGGAAGTTACGAGCAGTACTTC.